This T cell receptor beta chain was captured in a study of cytomegalovirus exposure and HLA in healthy donors. Looking at the study overall: Clustering assigned approximately 79% of the approximately 430 genotyped donors to the Caucasian-associated ancestry cluster.

The PCR ran on 60 Vbeta and 13 Jbeta primers. Clones were sequenced by immunoSEQ multiplex PCR, and TCRdb holds only the in-frame ones, with some missing. The sample shows tens of thousands of clones, 86% of them seen only once. This clone has a handful of counts. J lost 0 bases, V lost 3 bases, and 5 bases had no gene match. Germline CDR1 and CDR2: SGHRS and YFSETQ. The CDR3 is made up of 17 amino acids. Material for sequencing was PBMCs. The TCR was taken from a man aged 25-45 years in good health and CMV-seropositive. The chain has TRBV5-1 and TRBJ1-3, with 11 bases aligning to TRBD1. The CDR3: CASSYGQGARSGNTIYF. CDR3 sequence (DNA): TGCGCCAGCAGCTATGGACAGGGGGCCCGCTCTGGAAACACCATATATTTT.